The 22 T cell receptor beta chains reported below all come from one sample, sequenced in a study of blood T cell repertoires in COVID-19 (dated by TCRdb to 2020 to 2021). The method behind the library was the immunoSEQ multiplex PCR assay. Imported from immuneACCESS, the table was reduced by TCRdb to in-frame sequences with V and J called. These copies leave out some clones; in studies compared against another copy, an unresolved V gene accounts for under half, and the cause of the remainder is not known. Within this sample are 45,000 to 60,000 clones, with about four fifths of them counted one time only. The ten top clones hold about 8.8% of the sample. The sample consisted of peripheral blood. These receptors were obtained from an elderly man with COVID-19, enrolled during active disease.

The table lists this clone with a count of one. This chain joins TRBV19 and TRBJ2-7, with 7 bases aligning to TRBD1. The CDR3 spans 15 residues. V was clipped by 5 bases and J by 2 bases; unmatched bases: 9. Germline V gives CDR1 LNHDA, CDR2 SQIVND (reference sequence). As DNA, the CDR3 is TGTGCCAGTAGTGGTCCGGGACAGTATACCTACGAGCAGTACTTC. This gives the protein CASSGPGQYTYEQYF.

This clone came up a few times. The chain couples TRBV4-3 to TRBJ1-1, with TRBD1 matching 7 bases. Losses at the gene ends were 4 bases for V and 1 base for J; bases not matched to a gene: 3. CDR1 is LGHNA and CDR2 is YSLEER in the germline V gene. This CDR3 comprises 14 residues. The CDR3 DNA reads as TGCGCCAGCAGCCTGGACAGGCGGAACACTGAAGCTTTCTTT. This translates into CASSLDRRNTEAFF.

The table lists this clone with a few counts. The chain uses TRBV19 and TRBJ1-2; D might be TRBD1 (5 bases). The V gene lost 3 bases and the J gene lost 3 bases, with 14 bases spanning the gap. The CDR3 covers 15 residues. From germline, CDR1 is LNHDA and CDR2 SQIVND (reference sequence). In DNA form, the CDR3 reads TGTGCCAGTAGTATGGGAGGGGCGCCGGACTATGGCTACACCTTC. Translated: CASSMGGAPDYGYTF.

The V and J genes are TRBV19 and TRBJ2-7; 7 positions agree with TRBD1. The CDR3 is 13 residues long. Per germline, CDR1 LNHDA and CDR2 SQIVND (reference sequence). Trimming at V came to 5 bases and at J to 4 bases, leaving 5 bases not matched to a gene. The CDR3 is CASSLTGQYEQYF. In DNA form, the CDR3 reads TGTGCCAGTAGTTTGACGGGACAGTACGAGCAGTACTTC.

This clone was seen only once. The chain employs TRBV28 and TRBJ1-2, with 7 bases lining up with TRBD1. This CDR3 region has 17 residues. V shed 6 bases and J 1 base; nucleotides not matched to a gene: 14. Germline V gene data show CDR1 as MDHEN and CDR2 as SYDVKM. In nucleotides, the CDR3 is TGTGCCAGCAGCTCCTTAGGGGGCCTTAGGGATAACTATGGCTACACCTTC. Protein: CASSSLGGLRDNYGYTF.

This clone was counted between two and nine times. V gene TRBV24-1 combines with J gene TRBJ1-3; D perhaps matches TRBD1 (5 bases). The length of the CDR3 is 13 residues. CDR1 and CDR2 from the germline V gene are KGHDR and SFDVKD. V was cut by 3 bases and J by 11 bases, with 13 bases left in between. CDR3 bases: TGTGCCACCAGTGATCGTACAGGATTATCCATATATTTT. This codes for CATSDRTGLSIYF.

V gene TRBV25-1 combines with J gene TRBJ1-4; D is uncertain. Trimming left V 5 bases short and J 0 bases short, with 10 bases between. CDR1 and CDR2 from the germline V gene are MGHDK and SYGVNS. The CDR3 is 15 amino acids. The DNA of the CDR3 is TGTGCCAGCAGTAGTCTCGGTGCAACTAATGAAAAACTGTTTTTT. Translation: CASSSLGATNEKLFF.

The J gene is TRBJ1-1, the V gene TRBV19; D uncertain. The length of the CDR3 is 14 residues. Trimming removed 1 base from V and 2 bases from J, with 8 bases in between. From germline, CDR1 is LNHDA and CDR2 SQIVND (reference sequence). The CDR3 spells CASSIGEGNTEAFF. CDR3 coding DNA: TGTGCCAGTAGTATAGGGGAGGGCAACACTGAAGCTTTCTTT.

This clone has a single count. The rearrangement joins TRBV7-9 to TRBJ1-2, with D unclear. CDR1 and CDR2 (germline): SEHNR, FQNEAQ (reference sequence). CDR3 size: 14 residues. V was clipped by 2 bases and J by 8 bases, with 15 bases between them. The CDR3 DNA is TGTGCCAGCAGCTTACGGTCCGGGAGCGGAGGCTACACCTTC. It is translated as CASSLRSGSGGYTF.

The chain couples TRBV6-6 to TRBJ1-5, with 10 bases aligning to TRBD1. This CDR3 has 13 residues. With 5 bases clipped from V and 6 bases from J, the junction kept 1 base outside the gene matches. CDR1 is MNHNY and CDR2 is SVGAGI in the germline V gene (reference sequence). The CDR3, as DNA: TGTGCCAGCAGTGGACAGGGGGGTCAGCCCCAGCATTTT. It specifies CASSGQGGQPQHF.

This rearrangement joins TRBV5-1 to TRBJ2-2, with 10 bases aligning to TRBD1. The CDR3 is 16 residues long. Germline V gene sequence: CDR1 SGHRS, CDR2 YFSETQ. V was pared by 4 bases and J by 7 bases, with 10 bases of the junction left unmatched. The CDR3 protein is CASSRTGGTSGGELFF. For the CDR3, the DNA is TGCGCCAGCAGCCGGACAGGGGGAACCTCGGGCGGGGAGCTGTTTTTT.

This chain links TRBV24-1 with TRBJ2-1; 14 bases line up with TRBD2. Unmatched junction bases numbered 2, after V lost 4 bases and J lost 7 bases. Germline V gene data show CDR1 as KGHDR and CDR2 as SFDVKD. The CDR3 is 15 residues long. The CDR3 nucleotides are TGTGCCACCAGTGAGACTAGCGGGAGGGATAATGAGCAGTTCTTC. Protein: CATSETSGRDNEQFF.

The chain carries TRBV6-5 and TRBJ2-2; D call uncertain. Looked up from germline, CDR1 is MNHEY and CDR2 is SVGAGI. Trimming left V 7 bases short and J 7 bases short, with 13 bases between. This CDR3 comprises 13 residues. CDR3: CASTETLRGELFF. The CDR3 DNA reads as TGTGCCAGCACCGAAACTCTCCGCGGGGAGCTGTTTTTT.

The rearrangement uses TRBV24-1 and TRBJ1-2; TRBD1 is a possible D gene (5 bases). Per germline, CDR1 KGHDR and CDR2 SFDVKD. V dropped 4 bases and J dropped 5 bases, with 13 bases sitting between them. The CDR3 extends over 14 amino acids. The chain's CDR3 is CATSDTTGPYGYTF. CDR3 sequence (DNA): TGTGCCACCAGTGACACAACAGGACCATATGGCTACACCTTC.

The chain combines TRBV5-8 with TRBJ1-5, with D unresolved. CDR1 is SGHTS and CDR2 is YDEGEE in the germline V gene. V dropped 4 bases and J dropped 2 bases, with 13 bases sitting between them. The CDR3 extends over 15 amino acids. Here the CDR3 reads CASSTGGRGNQPQHF. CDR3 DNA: TGTGCCAGCAGCACCGGCGGCCGAGGCAATCAGCCCCAGCATTTT.

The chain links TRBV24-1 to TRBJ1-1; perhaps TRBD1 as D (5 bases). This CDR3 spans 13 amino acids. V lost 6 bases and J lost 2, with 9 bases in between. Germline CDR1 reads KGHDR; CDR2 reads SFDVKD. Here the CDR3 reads CATSSGVNTEAFF. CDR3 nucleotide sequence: TGTGCCACCAGTTCGGGGGTTAACACTGAAGCTTTCTTT.

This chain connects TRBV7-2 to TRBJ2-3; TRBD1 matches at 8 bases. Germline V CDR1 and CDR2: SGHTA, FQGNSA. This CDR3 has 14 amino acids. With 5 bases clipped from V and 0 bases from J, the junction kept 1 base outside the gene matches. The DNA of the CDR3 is TGTGCCAGCAGCCGGACAGGGAGCACAGATACGCAGTATTTT. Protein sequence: CASSRTGSTDTQYF.

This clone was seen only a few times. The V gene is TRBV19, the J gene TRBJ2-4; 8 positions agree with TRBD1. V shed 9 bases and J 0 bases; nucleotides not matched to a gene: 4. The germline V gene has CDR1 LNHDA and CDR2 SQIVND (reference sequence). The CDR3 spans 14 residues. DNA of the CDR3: TGTGCCAGCTTACAGGGGGGAGCCAAAAACATTCAGTACTTC. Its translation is CASLQGGAKNIQYF.

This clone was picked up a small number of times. CDR3 sequence: CAISGETGDTEAFF. The CDR3 DNA reads TGTGCCATCAGTGGGGAGACAGGGGACACTGAAGCTTTCTTT. V and J are TRBV10-3 and TRBJ1-1; 8 bases align to TRBD1. CDR3 length: 14 residues. V lost 4 bases, J lost 3 bases, and 4 bases stayed unmatched. Per germline, CDR1 ENHRY and CDR2 SYGVKD.

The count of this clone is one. The CDR3 protein is CASSEYHRVEGYTF. The CDR3 coding sequence is TGTGCCAGCAGTGAATATCACAGGGTCGAAGGCTACACCTTC. The chain recombines TRBV25-1 with TRBJ1-2, with D perhaps TRBD1 (6 bases). This CDR3 is built from 14 residues. CDR1 is MGHDK and CDR2 is SYGVNS in the germline V gene. With 0 bases removed from V and 8 bases from J, the gap between germline ends came to 13 bases.

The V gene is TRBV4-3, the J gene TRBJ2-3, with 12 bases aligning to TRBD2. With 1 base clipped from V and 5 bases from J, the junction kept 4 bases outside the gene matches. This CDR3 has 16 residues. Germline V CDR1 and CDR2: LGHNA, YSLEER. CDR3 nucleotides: TGCGCCAGCAGCCAAGGGACTAGCGGGACTGGAGATACGCAGTATTTT. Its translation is CASSQGTSGTGDTQYF.

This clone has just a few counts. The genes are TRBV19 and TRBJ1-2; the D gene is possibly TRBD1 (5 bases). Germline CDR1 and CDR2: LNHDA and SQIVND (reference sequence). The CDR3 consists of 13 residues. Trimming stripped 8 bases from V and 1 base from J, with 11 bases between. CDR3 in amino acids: CASGDRHNYGYTF. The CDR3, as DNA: TGTGCCAGTGGAGACAGACATAACTATGGCTACACCTTC. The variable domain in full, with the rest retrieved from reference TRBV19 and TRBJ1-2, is DGGITQSPKYLFRKEGQNVTLSCEQNLNHDAMYWYRQDPGQGLRLIYYSQIVNDFQKGDIAEGYSVSREKKESFPLTVTSAQKNPTAFYLCASGDRHNYGYTFGSGTRLTVV.